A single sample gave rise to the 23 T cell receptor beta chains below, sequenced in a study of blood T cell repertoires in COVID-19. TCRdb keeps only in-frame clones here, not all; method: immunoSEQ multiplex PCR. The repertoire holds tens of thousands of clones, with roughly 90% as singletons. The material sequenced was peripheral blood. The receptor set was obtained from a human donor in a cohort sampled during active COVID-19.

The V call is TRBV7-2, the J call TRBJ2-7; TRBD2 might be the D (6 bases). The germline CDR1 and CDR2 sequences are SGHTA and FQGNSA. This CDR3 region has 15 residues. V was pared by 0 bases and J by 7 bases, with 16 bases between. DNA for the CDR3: TGTGCCAGCAGCTTAGCGGGGGGACGCCGTCCGGAGCAGTACTTC. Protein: CASSLAGGRRPEQYF.

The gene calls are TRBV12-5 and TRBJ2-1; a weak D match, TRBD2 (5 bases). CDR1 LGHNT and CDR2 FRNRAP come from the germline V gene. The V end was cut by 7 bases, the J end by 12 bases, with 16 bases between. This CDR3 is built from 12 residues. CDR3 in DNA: TGTGCTAGTGCCCCCCCGGAGGCTGGGCAGTTCTTC. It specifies CASAPPEAGQFF.

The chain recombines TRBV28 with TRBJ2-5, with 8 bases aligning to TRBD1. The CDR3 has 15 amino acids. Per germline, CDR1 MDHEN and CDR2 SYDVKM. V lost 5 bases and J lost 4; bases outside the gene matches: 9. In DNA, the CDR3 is TGTGCCAGCAGTGGCGGAGGACAGGGAGGAGAGACCCAGTACTTC. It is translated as CASSGGGQGGETQYF.

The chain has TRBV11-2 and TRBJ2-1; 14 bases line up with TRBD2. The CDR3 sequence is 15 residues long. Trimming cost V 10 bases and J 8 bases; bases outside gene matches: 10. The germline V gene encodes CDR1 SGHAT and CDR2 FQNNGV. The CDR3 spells CATSPTSGRGHEQFF. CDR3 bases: TGTGCCACCTCCCCGACTAGCGGGAGGGGCCATGAGCAGTTCTTC. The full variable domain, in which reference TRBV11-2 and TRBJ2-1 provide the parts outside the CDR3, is EAGVAQSPRYKIIEKRQSVAFWCNPISGHATLYWYQQILGQGPKLLIQFQNNGVVDDSQLPKDRFSAERLKGVDSTLKIQPAKLEDSAVYLCATSPTSGRGHEQFFGPGTRLTVL.

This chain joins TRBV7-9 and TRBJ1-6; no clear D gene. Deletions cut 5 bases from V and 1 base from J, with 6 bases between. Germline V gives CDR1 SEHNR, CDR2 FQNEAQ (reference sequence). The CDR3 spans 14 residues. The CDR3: CASSPTSYNSPLHF. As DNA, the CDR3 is TGTGCCAGCAGCCCAACTTCCTATAATTCACCCCTCCACTTT.

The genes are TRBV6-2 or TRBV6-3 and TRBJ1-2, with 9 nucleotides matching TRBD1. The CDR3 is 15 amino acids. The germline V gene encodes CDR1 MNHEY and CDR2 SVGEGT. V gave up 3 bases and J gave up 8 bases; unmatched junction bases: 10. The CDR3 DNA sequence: TGTGCCAGCAGTTATCCACCGGGACAGGGCCCCGGCTACACCTTC. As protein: CASSYPPGQGPGYTF.

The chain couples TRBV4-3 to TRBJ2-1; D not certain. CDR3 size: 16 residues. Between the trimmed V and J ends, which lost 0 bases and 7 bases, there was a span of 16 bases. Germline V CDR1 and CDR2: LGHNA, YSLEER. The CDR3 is CASSQDSGSVSNEQFF. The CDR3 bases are TGCGCCAGCAGCCAAGATTCCGGGTCAGTAAGTAATGAGCAGTTCTTC.

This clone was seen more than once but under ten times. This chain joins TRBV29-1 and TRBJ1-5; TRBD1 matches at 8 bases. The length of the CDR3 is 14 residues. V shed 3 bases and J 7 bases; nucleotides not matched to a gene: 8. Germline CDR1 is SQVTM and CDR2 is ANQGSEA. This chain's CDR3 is CSVELGQGGQPQHF. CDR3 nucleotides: TGCAGCGTTGAGCTAGGACAGGGCGGACAGCCCCAGCATTTT.

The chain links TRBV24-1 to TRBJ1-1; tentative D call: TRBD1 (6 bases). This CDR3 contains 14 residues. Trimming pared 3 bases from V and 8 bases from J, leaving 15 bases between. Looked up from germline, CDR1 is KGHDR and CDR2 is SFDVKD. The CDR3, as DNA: TGTGCCACCAGTGATCCCTCAGGGGAAGAAGAAGCTTTCTTT. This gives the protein CATSDPSGEEEAFF.

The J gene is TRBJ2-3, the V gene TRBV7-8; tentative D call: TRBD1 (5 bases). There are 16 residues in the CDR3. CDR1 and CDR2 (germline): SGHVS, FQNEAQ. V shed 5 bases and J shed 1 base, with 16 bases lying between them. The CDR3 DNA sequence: TGTGCCAGCAGCCAAACCGCAGGGCCCCGCACAGATACGCAGTATTTT. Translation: CASSQTAGPRTDTQYF.

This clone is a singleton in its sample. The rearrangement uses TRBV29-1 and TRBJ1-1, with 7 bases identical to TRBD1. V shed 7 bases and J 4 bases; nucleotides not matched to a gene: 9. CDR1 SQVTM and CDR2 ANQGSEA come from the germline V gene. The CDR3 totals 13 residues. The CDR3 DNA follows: TGCAGCGGTGCACCGGGACAGATCACTGAAGCTTTCTTT. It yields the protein CSGAPGQITEAFF.

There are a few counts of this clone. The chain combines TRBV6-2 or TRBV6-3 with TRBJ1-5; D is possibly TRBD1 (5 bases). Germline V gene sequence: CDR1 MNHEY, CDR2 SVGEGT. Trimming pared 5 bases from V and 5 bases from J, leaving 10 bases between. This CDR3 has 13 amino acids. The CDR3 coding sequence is TGTGCCAGCAGTCACGACAGTTATCAGCCCCAGCATTTT. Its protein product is CASSHDSYQPQHF.

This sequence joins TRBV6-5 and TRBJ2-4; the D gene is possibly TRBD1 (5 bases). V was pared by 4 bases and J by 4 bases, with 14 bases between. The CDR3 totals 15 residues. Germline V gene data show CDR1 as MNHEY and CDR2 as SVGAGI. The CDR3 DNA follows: TGTGCCAGCAGTTCCCAGGACAAGACTAAAAACATTCAGTACTTC. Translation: CASSSQDKTKNIQYF.

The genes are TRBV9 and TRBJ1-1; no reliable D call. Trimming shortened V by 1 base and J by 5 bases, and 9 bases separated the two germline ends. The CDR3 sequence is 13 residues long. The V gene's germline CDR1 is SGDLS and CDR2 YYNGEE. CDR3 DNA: TGTGCCAGCAGCGTACGGGGTGATACTGAAGCTTTCTTT. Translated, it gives CASSVRGDTEAFF.

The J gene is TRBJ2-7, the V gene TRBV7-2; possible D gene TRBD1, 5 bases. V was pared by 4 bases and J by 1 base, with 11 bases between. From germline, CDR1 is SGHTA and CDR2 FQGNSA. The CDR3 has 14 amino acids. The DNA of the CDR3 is TGTGCCAGCAGCTCAAATCAGGGTTCCTACGAGCAGTACTTC. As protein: CASSSNQGSYEQYF.

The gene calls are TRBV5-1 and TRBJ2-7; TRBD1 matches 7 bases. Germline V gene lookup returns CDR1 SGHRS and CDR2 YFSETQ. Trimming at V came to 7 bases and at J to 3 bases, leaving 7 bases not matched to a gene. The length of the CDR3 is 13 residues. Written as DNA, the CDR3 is TGCGCCAGCGAAGGGACAGAGAGCTACGAGCAGTACTTC. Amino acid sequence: CASEGTESYEQYF. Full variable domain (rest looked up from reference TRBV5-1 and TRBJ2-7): KAGVTQTPRYLIKTRGQQVTLSCSPISGHRSVSWYQQTPGQGLQFLFEYFSETQRNKGNFPGRFSGRQFSNSRSEMNVSTLELGDSALYLCASEGTESYEQYFGPGTRLTVT.

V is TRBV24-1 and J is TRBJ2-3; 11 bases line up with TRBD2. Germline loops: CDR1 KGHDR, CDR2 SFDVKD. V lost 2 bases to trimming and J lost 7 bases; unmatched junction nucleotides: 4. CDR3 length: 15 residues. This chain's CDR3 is CATSDSTSGSNTQYF. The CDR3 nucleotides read TGTGCCACCAGTGATTCTACTAGCGGGAGTAATACGCAGTATTTT.

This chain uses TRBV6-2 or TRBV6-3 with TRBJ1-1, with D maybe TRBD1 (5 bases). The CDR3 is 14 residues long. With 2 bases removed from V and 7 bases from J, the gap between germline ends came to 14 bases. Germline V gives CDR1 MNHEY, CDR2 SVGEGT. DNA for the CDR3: TGTGCCAGCAGTTACGCCCAGGGTATTAGTGAAGCTTTCTTT. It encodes CASSYAQGISEAFF.

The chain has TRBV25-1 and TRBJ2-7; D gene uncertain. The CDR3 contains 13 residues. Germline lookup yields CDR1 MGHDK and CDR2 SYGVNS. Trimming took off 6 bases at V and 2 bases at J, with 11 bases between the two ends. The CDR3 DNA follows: TGTGCCAGCAGAGCCGCGAGTACCTACGAGCAGTACTTC. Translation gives CASRAASTYEQYF.

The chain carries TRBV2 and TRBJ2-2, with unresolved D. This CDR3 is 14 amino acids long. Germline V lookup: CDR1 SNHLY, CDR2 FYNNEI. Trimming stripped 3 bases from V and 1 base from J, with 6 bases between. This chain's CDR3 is CASSDWQNTGELFF. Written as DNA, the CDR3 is TGTGCCAGCAGTGATTGGCAGAACACCGGGGAGCTGTTTTTT.

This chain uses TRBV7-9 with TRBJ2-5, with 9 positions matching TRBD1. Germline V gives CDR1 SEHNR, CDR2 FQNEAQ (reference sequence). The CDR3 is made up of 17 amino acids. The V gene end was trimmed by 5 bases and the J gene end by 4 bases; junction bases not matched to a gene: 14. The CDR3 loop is CASSLLTGTGRIETQYF. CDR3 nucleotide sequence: TGTGCCAGCAGCCTACTAACCGGGACAGGGCGTATAGAGACCCAGTACTTC.

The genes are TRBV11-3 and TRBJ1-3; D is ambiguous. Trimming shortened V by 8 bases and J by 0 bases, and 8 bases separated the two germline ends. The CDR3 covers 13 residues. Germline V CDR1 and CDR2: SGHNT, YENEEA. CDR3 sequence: CASSTLSGNTIYF. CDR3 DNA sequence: TGTGCCAGCTCGACACTCTCTGGAAACACCATATATTTT.

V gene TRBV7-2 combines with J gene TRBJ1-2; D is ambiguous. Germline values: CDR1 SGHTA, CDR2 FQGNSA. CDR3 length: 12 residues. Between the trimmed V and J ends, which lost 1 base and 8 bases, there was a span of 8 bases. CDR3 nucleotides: TGTGCCAGCAGCTTAGAGATGGAGGGCTACACCTTC. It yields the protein CASSLEMEGYTF.